This T cell receptor beta chain came from a study of neurological immune-mediated disorders. General study points: None of the CDR3 amino acid sequences in expanded clones turned up in more than one subject, which points to private repertoires in all groups. Falling below healthy controls, multiple sclerosis showed the least TCR clonal expansion, while HTLV-1-associated myelopathy showed the most.

Germline V gene data show CDR1 as LNHDA and CDR2 as SQIVND (reference sequence). V was pared by 5 bases and J by 1 base, with 12 bases between. The CDR3 loop spans 14 amino acids. Each TCR transcript was tagged with a 10-nucleotide random UMI during 5'RACE. TCRdb recomputed calls from the 5' RACE reads with MiXCR, one row per CDR3 protein. Of tens of thousands of distinct CDR3 sequences in the sample, more than 4% were seen once. This clonotype was seen a few times. Its target is not known. Input material: PBMCs. The chain recombines TRBV19 with TRBJ2-7; no definite D call. This receptor was obtained from a man aged 45-65 years with multiple sclerosis. CDR3 amino acids: CASSPSRVSYEQYF. In DNA form, the CDR3 reads TGTGCCAGTAGTCCGTCTCGAGTTTCCTACGAGCAGTACTTC. Together with reference TRBV19 and TRBJ2-7, the CDR3 gives the full variable domain: DGGITQSPKYLFRKEGQNVTLSCEQNLNHDAMYWYRQDPGQGLRLIYYSQIVNDFQKGDIAEGYSVSREKKESFPLTVTSAQKNPTAFYLCASSPSRVSYEQYFGPGTRLTVT.